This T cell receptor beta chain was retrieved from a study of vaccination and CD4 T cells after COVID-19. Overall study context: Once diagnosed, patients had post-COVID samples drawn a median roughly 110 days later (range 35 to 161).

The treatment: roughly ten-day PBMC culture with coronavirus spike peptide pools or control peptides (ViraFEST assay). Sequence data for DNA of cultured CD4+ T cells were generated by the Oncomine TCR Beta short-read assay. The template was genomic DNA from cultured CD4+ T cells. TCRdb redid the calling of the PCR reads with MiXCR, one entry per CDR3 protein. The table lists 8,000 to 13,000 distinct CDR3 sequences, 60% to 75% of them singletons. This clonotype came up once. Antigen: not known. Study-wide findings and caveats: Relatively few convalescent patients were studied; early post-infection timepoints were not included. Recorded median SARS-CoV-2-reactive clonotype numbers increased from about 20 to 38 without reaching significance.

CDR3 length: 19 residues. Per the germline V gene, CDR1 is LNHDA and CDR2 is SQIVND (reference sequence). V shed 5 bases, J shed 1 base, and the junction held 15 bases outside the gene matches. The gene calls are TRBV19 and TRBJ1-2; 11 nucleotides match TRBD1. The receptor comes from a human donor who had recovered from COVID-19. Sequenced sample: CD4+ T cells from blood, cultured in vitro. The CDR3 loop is CASSLTPGQGAPLNYGYTF. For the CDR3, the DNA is TGTGCCAGTAGTCTGACCCCCGGACAGGGGGCGCCTCTTAACTATGGCTACACCTTC.